The T cell receptor beta chain under discussion was sequenced for a study of blood T cell repertoires in COVID-19. Across the whole study: Some COVID-19 samples were acute and others convalescent; all came from the United States, Italy and Spain. Sources were T cells, B-cell-depleted T cells, or PBMCs; the material itself was cDNA or gDNA.

Authors' analysis steps: Amplification of reference gene primers was used by the study to estimate nucleated cell counts. Some clones are missing from TCRdb's copy, which holds only in-frame ones; the method was immunoSEQ multiplex PCR. That table gives V, J and clone size, and the DNA gave D and trimming. The table lists 150,000 to 200,000 clones, around four fifths of them singletons. This clonotype was obtained from a woman under 40 with acute or convalescent COVID-19. Sequencing was done on a sample of peripheral blood.

The CDR3 DNA reads as TGCGCCAGCAGCCCGACAGGGATCTCCTACGAGCAGTACTTC. Translated, it gives CASSPTGISYEQYF. This rearrangement joins TRBV4-3 to TRBJ2-7; 7 positions match TRBD1. Germline loops: CDR1 LGHNA, CDR2 YSLEER. CDR3 length: 14 amino acids. V lost 4 bases to trimming and J lost 0 bases; unmatched junction nucleotides: 3.